This T cell receptor beta chain was sequenced in a study of early T cells in non-severe SARS-CoV-2 infection. Trimming stripped 4 bases from V and 8 bases from J, with 18 bases between. This CDR3 is 16 amino acids long. Germline-derived CDR1 and CDR2 are MGHRA and YSYEKL. TCRdb redid the calling of the 5' RACE reads with MiXCR, one entry per CDR3 protein. This repertoire shows tens of thousands of distinct CDR3 sequences, about a tenth found once; its top ten account for roughly 20%. The specimen was whole blood. The genes are TRBV4-1 and TRBJ1-6; D gene unclear. The TCR originated in an adult who was a healthcare worker with PCR-confirmed SARS-CoV-2 infection or an uninfected control (not recorded which). CDR3 loop: CASSPQHLSRDSPLHF. CDR3 in DNA: TGCGCCAGCAGCCCCCAGCATTTATCAAGGGATTCACCCCTCCACTTT.